What follows describes a single T cell receptor beta chain. This clonotype was detected once. This clone's antigen is unknown. The input lacks base qualities; no much larger clone sits a single base away. One read yields weak evidence. Per the germline V gene, SGHTA is the CDR1 and FQGNSA is the CDR2. The CDR3 spans 15 residues, from the cysteine through the phenylalanine. Only CDR3 DNA remains: 45 bases, in frame from the first base. Trimming takes 3 bases off V and 2 bases off J; junction bases not matched to a gene: 5. The record originates from a study of CD8+CD57+ T cells in acquired aplastic anemia (dated by TCRdb to the late 2010s). Background on the whole study: Extracted DNA from sorted CD4+ and CD8+ cells averaged around 3.3 ug, ranging from roughly 0.17 to 27.4 ug. CD8+CD57+ expansion was defined as frequency above the mean frequency observed in healthy subjects. General findings and caveats noted by the study authors: Approximately 27 CD8+ CDR3 sequences were found in both patients and controls but appeared to be highly expressed in patients and within the immunodominant clones of the patients. CD8+ Simpson's diversity did not differ significantly between patients and healthy controls (P=0.060).

Expansion of CD8+CD57+ cells had been shown by flow cytometry in the patients chosen for sequencing. Severe acquired aplastic anemia was diagnosed in all patients according to International Study of Aplastic Anemia and Agranulocytosis and Camitta criteria. No therapy had been received by the patients at the time of blood sampling. The study deep-sequenced TCR repertoires of sorted CD4+ and CD8+ blood T cells from severe aplastic anemia patients and healthy subjects. In the USA, patient enrollment took place under clinicaltrials.gov protocols 00001620, 01623167, 00001397, 00071045, 00081523 and 00961064. Ficoll-Paque density gradient centrifugation was used to isolate peripheral blood mononuclear cells. Before DNA extraction, CD4+ and CD8+ T cells were sorted by FACS or by magnetic beads. TCR beta VDJ combination and CDR3 sequence profiling used genomic DNA as the template. An Illumina HiSeq 2000 was used for TCR repertoire sequencing. In the paper's pipeline: TRBV/TRBJ rearrangement plots, CDR3 size and DJ length profiles, and Simpson's diversity index were used to assess repertoires. The most abundant DNA sequence in the deep sequencing data was defined as the immunodominant clone. CDR3 amino acid sequences were screened for sharing across subjects and were compared with published repertoires and the VDJdb database. In TCRdb, the public reads were trimmed at Q25 with fastp and aligned with MiXCR, with productive beta chains retained. A single entry per CDR3 protein holds the most common genes and DNA from its merged rows. The V and J calls were determined by TCRdb, not by the authors. In this sample the table shows roughly 280,000 distinct CDR3 sequences, 50% to 65% of which occur a single time. Around 1.3% of the sample is held by the ten biggest clonotypes.

The clonotype comes from a human donor with aplastic anemia. The chain is made from TRBV7-2 and TRBJ2-3, with 7 junctional bases fitting TRBD2. The sequenced material came from sorted CD4+, CD8+, or CD8+CD57+ T cells (not recorded which) from PBMCs. The CDR3 region: CASSFWAGDTDTQYF. The sequence in DNA is TGTGCCAGCAGCTTTTGGGCGGGGGACACAGATACGCAGTATTTT. With the rest looked up from the reference TRBV7-2 and TRBJ2-3 genes rather than sequenced, the full variable domain is GAGVSQSPSNKVTEKGKDVELRCDPISGHTALYWYRQSLGQGLEFLIYFQGNSAPDKSGLPSDRFSAERTGGSVSTLTIQRTQQEDSAVYLCASSFWAGDTDTQYFGPGTRLTVL.